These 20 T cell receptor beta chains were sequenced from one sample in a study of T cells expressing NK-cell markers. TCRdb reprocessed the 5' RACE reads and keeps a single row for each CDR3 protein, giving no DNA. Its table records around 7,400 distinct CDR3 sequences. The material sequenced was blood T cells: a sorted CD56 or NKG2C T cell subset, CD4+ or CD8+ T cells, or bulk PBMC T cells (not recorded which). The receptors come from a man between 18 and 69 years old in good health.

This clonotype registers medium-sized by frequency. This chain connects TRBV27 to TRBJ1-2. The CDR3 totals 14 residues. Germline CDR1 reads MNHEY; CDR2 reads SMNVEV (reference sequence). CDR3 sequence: CASSSSFGVSGYTF.

The CDR3 is CASSKDETSGANVLTF. The genes are TRBV5-1 and TRBJ2-6. Germline V CDR1 and CDR2: SGHRS, YFSETQ. This CDR3 comprises 16 residues.

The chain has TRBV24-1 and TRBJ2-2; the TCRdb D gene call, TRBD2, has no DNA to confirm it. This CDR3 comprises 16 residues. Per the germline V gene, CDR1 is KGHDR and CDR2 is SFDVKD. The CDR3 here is CATSRESGWRSGELFF.

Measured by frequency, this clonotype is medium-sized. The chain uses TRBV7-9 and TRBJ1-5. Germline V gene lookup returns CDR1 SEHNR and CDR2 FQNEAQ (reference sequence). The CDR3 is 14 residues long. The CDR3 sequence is CASSNRAHNQPQHF.

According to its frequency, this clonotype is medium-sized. The CDR3 loop is CASSPQRGYEQFF. J is TRBJ2-1 and V is TRBV3-1; there is no DNA to check the TCRdb D call of TRBD1. Germline assignment: CDR1 LGHDT and CDR2 YNNKEL (reference sequence). This CDR3 contains 13 residues.

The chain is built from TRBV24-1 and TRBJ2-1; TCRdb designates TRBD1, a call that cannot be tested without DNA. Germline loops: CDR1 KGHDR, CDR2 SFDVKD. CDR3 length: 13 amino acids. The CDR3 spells CATSGGAGYEQFF.

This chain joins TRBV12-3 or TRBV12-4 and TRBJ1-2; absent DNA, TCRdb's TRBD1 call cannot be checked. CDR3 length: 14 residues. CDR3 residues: CASSPSQGLYGYTF.

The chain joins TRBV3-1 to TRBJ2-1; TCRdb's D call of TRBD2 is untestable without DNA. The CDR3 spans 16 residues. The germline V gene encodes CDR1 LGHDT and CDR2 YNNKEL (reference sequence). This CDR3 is CASSQESGGPVNEQFF.

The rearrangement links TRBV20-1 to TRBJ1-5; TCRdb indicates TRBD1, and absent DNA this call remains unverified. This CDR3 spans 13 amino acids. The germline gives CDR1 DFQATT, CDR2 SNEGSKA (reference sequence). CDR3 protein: CSASGGRAQPQHF.

CDR3 residues: CSAERTGVDNSPLHF. The V gene is TRBV20-1, the J gene TRBJ1-6; as DNA is missing, the TRBD1 call by TCRdb cannot be tested. The CDR3 totals 15 residues. Germline V gene lookup returns CDR1 DFQATT and CDR2 SNEGSKA (reference sequence).

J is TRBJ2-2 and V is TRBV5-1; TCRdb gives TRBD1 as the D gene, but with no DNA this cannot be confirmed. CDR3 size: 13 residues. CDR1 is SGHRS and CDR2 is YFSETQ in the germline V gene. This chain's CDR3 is CATILQGNGELFF.

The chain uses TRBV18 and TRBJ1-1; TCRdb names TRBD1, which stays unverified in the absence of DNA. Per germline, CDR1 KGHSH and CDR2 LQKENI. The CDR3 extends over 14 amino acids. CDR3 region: CASSPGQVVVEAFF. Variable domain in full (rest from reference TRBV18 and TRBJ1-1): NAGVMQNPRHLVRRRGQEARLRCSPMKGHSHVYWYRQLPEEGLKFMVYLQKENIIDESGMPKERFSAEFPKEGPSILRIQQVVRGDSAAYFCASSPGQVVVEAFFGQGTRLTVV.

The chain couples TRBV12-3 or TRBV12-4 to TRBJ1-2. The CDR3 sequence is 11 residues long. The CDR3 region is CASRLYYGYTF.

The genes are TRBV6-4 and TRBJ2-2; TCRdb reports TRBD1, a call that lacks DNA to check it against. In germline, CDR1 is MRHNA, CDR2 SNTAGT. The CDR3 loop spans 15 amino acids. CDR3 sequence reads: CASSEAGDNTGELFF.

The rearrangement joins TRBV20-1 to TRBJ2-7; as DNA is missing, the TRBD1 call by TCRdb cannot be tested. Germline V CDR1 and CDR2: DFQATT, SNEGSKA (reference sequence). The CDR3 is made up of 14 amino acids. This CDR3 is CSARAGQGDYEQYF.

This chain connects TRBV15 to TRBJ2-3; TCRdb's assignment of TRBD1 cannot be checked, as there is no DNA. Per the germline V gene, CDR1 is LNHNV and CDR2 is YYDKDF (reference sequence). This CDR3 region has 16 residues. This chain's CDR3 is CATSRALGGGPDTQYF.

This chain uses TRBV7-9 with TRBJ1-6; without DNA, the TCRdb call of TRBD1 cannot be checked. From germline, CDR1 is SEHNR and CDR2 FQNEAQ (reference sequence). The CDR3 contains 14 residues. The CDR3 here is CASSPRTGNSPLHF.

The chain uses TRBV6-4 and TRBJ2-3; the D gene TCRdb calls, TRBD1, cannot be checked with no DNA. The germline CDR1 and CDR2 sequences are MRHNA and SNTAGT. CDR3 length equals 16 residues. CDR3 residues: CASSDSGGRGTDTQYF.

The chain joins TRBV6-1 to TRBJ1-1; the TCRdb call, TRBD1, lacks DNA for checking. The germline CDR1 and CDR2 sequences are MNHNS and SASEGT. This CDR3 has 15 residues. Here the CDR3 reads CASSEQGAGSTEAFF.

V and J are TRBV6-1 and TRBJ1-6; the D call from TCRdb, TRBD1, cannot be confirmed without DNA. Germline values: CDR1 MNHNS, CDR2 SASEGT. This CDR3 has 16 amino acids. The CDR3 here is CASTLIPGQGDSPLHF.